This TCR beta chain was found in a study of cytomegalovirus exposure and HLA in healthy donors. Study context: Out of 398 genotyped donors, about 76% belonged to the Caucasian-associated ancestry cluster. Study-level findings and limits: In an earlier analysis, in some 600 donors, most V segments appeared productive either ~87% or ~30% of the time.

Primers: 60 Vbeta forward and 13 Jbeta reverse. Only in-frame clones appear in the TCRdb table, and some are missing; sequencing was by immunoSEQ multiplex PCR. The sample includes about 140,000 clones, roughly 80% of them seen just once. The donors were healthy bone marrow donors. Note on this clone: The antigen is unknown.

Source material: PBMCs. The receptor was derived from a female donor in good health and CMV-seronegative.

The CDR3, as DNA: TGTGCCTGGAGTCGGGACACCAGGGGGAGTGGGGCCAACGTCCTGACTTTC. It codes for CAWSRDTRGSGANVLTF. The chain has TRBV30 and TRBJ2-6; TRBD1 agrees at 7 bases. V lost 2 bases and J lost 3; bases outside the gene matches: 10. The CDR3 consists of 17 residues. Per germline, CDR1 GTSNPN and CDR2 SVGIG (reference sequence).